This is a list of T cell receptor beta chains from one sample in a study of shared clonotypes between healthy human individuals. Data came from immunoSEQ multiplex PCR; TCRdb stores just in-frame clones and leaves some out. The sample holds about 1 million clones, 60% to 80% seen once. The sample was memory CD4+ T cells sorted from blood. The receptor set was obtained from a man between 18 and 35 years old in good health. The CDR3 runs from the conserved cysteine through the conserved F or W. The D gene is left open where the match is weak. Clone size is stated in some rows and not others, as once, few, many or a class when expanded.

j_call clone_size v_call d_call cdr3_aa cdr3_nt
TRBJ2-6 . TRBV9 . CASSVVGAVSGANVLTF TGTGCCAGCAGCGTAGTCGGGGCCGTCTCTGGGGCCAACGTCCTGACTTTC
TRBJ2-7 few TRBV9 . CASSADGGKQYF TGTGCCAGCAGCGCCGATGGGGGAAAGCAGTACTTC
TRBJ2-7 . TRBV7-6 . CASSSQGVEQYF TGTGCCAGCAGCTCCCAAGGTGTCGAGCAGTACTTC
TRBJ2-3 few TRBV25-1 TRBD1 CASSRTGVTDTQYF TGTGCCAGCAGCAGGACAGGGGTAACAGATACGCAGTATTTT
TRBJ2-7 . TRBV19 . CASSAKTGFEQYF TGTGCCAGTAGTGCCAAAACAGGGTTCGAGCAGTACTTC
TRBJ2-1 . TRBV2 . CASSEGASGFNNEQFF TGTGCCAGCAGTGAAGGGGCTTCCGGGTTTAACAATGAGCAGTTCTTC
TRBJ1-3 few TRBV4-1 TRBD1 CASGQGIGGNTIYF TGCGCCAGCGGACAGGGGATCGGGGGAAACACCATATATTTT
TRBJ1-1 . TRBV18 . CASSPAGERAFF TGTGCCAGCTCACCAGCAGGGGAGAGGGCTTTCTTT
TRBJ2-7 once TRBV14 . CASRTPGARCSLRHEQYF TGTGCCAGCAGGACTCCGGGAGCTCGGTGCTCTCTCAGGCACGAGCAGTACTTC
TRBJ1-5 . TRBV15 TRBD1 CATSRQGQGIINQPQHF TGTGCCACCAGCAGGCAGGGACAGGGGATAATCAATCAGCCCCAGCATTTT
TRBJ2-7 . TRBV27 . CASSYHRGGEQYF TGTGCCAGCAGTTATCACAGGGGAGGGGAGCAGTACTTC
TRBJ2-7 . TRBV6-1 TRBD2 CASSEAASGGVTYYEQYF TGTGCCAGCAGTGAAGCGGCCAGCGGGGGGGTCACCTACTACGAGCAGTACTTC
TRBJ1-5 . TRBV5-6 . CASSLVFGPQHF TGTGCCAGCAGCTTGGTCTTCGGGCCCCAGCATTTT
TRBJ2-5 . TRBV4-3 . CASSQAEGETQYF TGCGCCAGCAGCCAAGCGGAAGGGGAGACCCAGTACTTC
TRBJ1-1 . TRBV6-5 TRBD1 CASIGQGHTEAFF TGTGCCAGTATCGGACAGGGTCACACTGAAGCTTTCTTT
TRBJ2-6 few TRBV5-6 TRBD2 CASSLGGGGASGANVLTF TGTGCCAGCAGCTTGGGTGGCGGGGGGGCCTCTGGGGCCAACGTCCTGACTTTC
TRBJ2-1 . TRBV7-8 . CASSLAGGANEQFF TGTGCCAGCAGCTTAGCTGGGGGAGCGAATGAGCAGTTCTTC
TRBJ1-3 . TRBV7-9 . CASGGGGSGNTIYF TGTGCCAGCGGCGGCGGCGGCTCTGGAAACACCATATATTTT
TRBJ1-1 . TRBV2 TRBD1 CASSENRGGRTEAFF TGTGCCAGCAGTGAAAACAGGGGGGGTAGGACTGAAGCTTTCTTT
TRBJ1-5 . TRBV5-6 TRBD1 CASSAGQGDPNQPQHF TGTGCCAGCAGCGCGGGACAGGGAGACCCCAATCAGCCCCAGCATTTT
TRBJ1-2 few TRBV6-5 . CASSYVGFYGYTF TGTGCCAGCAGTTACGTCGGGTTCTATGGCTACACCTTC
TRBJ1-3 . TRBV9 TRBD1 CASSAGSGQTFSGNTIYF TGTGCCAGCAGCGCCGGGTCGGGACAGACTTTCTCTGGAAACACCATATATTTT
TRBJ1-3 . TRBV18 . CASSDQSGNTIYF TGTGCCAGCTCCGACCAATCTGGAAACACCATATATTTT
TRBJ2-5 . TRBV18 . CASSPVRGAGETQYF TGTGCCAGCTCACCCGTAAGGGGCGCGGGAGAGACCCAGTACTTC
TRBJ1-2 . TRBV6-5 . CASSRRQAANYGYTF TGTGCCAGCAGCCGCCGACAAGCAGCTAACTATGGCTACACCTTC
TRBJ2-7 once TRBV11-2 . CASSLSWEQYF TGTGCCAGCAGCCTCTCTTGGGAGCAGTACTTC
TRBJ1-6 few TRBV5-1 . CASSLSTLTVQNSPLHF TGCGCCAGCAGCCTTTCTACTTTGACAGTTCAAAATTCACCCCTCCACTTT
TRBJ2-5 . TRBV27 TRBD2 CASSPRSGGTKETQYF TGTGCCAGCAGTCCCCGTAGCGGGGGGACCAAAGAGACCCAGTACTTC
TRBJ2-5 . TRBV15 . CATSRATRDRETQYF TGTGCCACCAGCAGAGCGACTAGAGATAGAGAGACCCAGTACTTC
TRBJ2-3 . TRBV2 TRBD1 CASRDRDTDTQYF TGTGCCAGCCGGGACAGGGACACAGATACGCAGTATTTT
TRBJ2-5 few TRBV7-2 . CASSYRVQETQYF TGTGCCAGCAGCTACAGAGTACAAGAGACCCAGTACTTC
TRBJ2-2 . TRBV18 TRBD1 CASSRRDSTGELFF TGTGCCAGCTCACGCCGGGACAGCACCGGGGAGCTGTTTTTT
TRBJ2-7 . TRBV30 . CAWSGDSLYEQYF TGTGCCTGGAGTGGGGACTCCCTCTACGAGCAGTACTTC
TRBJ2-7 . TRBV2 . CASSSQVSYEQYF TGTGCCAGCTCCTCCCAGGTCTCCTACGAGCAGTACTTC
TRBJ2-7 few TRBV7-2 . CASSPQGGNYEQYF TGTGCCAGCAGCCCCCAGGGGGGAAACTACGAGCAGTACTTC
TRBJ1-6 . TRBV4-1 TRBD1 CASSQDLGQGRNSPLHF TGCGCCAGCAGCCAAGATTTGGGACAGGGGAGGAATTCACCCCTCCACTTT
TRBJ1-6 . TRBV9 . CASSPSGGPPLHF TGTGCCAGCAGCCCCTCCGGGGGCCCACCCCTCCACTTT
TRBJ1-5 few TRBV10-3 TRBD1 CAISGQGDQPQHF TGTGCCATTTCCGGACAGGGGGATCAGCCCCAGCATTTT
TRBJ1-4 . TRBV5-1 TRBD1 CASSRARGANEKLFF TGCGCCAGCAGTAGAGCCAGGGGGGCTAATGAAAAACTGTTTTTT
TRBJ1-6 . TRBV28 . CATQVENSPLHF TGTGCCACCCAGGTGGAGAATTCACCCCTCCACTTT
TRBJ2-7 . TRBV27 . CASSWPGHEQYF TGTGCCAGCAGTTGGCCCGGGCACGAGCAGTACTTC
TRBJ2-3 . TRBV10-3 . CAISGPGTDTQYF TGTGCCATCAGTGGCCCCGGGACAGATACGCAGTATTTT
TRBJ1-2 . TRBV10-3 TRBD1 CAISGGEAGGVNGYTF TGTGCCATCAGCGGGGGCGAGGCAGGGGGCGTTAATGGCTACACCTTC
TRBJ2-7 . TRBV15 TRBD1 CATSGGTGVPLEQYF TGTGCCACCAGCGGGGGGACAGGGGTCCCCTTGGAGCAGTACTTC
TRBJ1-2 . TRBV6-6 . CASSVDNSNYGYTF TGTGCCAGCAGTGTAGACAATTCTAACTATGGCTACACCTTC
TRBJ1-6 . TRBV5-6 . CASSLGVIVLNSPLHF TGTGCCAGCAGCTTGGGGGTAATAGTACTTAATTCACCCCTCCACTTT
TRBJ2-2 . TRBV19 . CASSTGIVTGELFF TGTGCCAGTAGTACGGGAATCGTCACCGGGGAGCTGTTTTTT
TRBJ1-4 once TRBV15 TRBD1 CATSRDPGAGGEKLFF TGTGCCACCAGCAGAGATCCCGGGGCAGGGGGTGAAAAACTGTTTTTT
TRBJ2-7 few TRBV6-5 TRBD2 CASSYGLAATYEQYF TGTGCCAGCAGTTACGGACTAGCGGCAACCTACGAGCAGTACTTC
TRBJ2-5 many TRBV30 . CAWSVLGETQYF TGTGCCTGGAGTGTACTAGGAGAGACCCAGTACTTC
TRBJ2-1 . TRBV4-1 . CASSQDRIYNEQFF TGCGCCAGCAGCCAGGATAGAATCTACAATGAGCAGTTCTTC
TRBJ1-1 . TRBV19 . CASSIEGGNTEAFF TGTGCCAGTAGTATAGAGGGGGGAAACACTGAAGCTTTCTTT
TRBJ2-1 . TRBV10-3 . CAISHSSPQEQFF TGTGCCATCAGCCACAGTTCGCCGCAAGAGCAGTTCTTC
TRBJ1-2 . TRBV21-1 . CASSQPGTELNYGYTF TGTGCCAGCAGCCAACCTGGGACAGAGCTAAACTATGGCTACACCTTC
TRBJ1-1 . TRBV6-6 . CASSYPGVTGSEAFF TGTGCCAGCAGTTACCCAGGGGTTACAGGCTCTGAAGCTTTCTTT
TRBJ2-6 . TRBV10-3 . CAISGRSVGVGANVLTF TGTGCCATCAGTGGAAGGTCTGTGGGGGTTGGGGCCAACGTCCTGACTTTC